This TCR beta chain was documented in a study of molecular identifiers for immune sequencing clone quantification. V was shortened by 0 bases and J by 4 bases, with 6 bases between the two germline ends. CDR1 is ENHRY and CDR2 is SYGVKD in the germline V gene. This CDR3 comprises 13 residues. This clonotype was found many times. Antigen: not known. Study-level points and caveats: In a background of roughly 970,000 naive cells, spiked Jurkat TCR RNA from one cell was reportedly detectable.

Library preparation followed earlier protocols using designated TCR primers. TCRdb re-called the PCR reads with MiXCR, one entry per CDR3 protein. The sample records 85,000 to 100,000 distinct CDR3 sequences, roughly 26% being singletons. This TCR was recovered from a human donor in good health. Some libraries in this study had Jurkat cell RNA spiked in. Sequencing was carried out using naive CD8+ T cells from blood, with Jurkat cell RNA spiked in. Subset indicated: FACS-sorted CD8+CD4-CCR7+CD45RA+ naive T cells. The chain uses TRBV10-3 and TRBJ2-5, with D unresolved. The CDR3 DNA follows: TGTGCCATCAGTGAGTCGACGGCAGAGACCCAGTACTTC. This gives the protein CAISESTAETQYF.